The subject of this entry is one T cell receptor (beta chain). Sequenced by immunoSEQ multiplex PCR; TCRdb stores in-frame clones only, minus some. In the table there are about 240,000 clones, approximately 84% of which are singletons. These data belong to a study of cytomegalovirus exposure and HLA in healthy donors. Study-wide background: A subsequent analysis stated that the 100 to 150 validation repertoires were run on the same platform as the roughly 670 first-cohort repertoires.

This CDR3 is 13 amino acids long. V shed 0 bases and J shed 7 bases, with 6 bases lying between them. The germline V gene has CDR1 LGHNA and CDR2 YNFKEQ. The source material was PBMCs. This chain joins TRBV4-2 and TRBJ2-2; D is ambiguous. This receptor was obtained from a woman aged 25 to 39 in good health and CMV-seropositive. This chain's CDR3 is CASSQERFGELFF. The CDR3 coding sequence is TGTGCCAGCAGCCAAGAACGGTTCGGGGAGCTGTTTTTT.